Listed below are T cell receptor beta chains from one sample, sequenced in a study of technical replicates of blood from a few donors. Assay: immunoSEQ multiplex PCR; the TCRdb copy retains only in-frame clones and omits some. The table lists fewer than 80,000 clones, around 92% of them singletons. Sequencing was done on a sample of PBMCs. All receptors derive from a human donor in good health. Some clones in this sample may be carry-over from other donors' samples. CDR3s include the opening cysteine and the closing phenylalanine or tryptophan. Each record gives: clone size, V gene, CDR3 length, D gene, J gene, CDR3 DNA, CDR3 protein. D genes are given only for firm matches. Clone sizes are given selectively: once, few, many, or a class where the clone is expanded.

-	TRBV30	13	-	TRBJ2-5	TGTGCCTGGAGCCGTCAGACACAAGAGACCCAGTACTTC	CAWSRQTQETQYF
-	TRBV9	15	TRBD1	TRBJ2-2	TGTGCCAGCAGCGGGGGACAGGGGATTACCGGGGAGCTGTTTTTT	CASSGGQGITGELFF
-	TRBV2	15	-	TRBJ2-3	TGTGCCAGCAGTGAATCCGGGACTCCCACAGATACGCAGTATTTT	CASSESGTPTDTQYF
-	TRBV11-3	13	-	TRBJ2-7	TGTGCCAGCAGCTTTGGAGAATTCTACGAGCAGTACTTC	CASSFGEFYEQYF
-	TRBV7-6	16	-	TRBJ2-2	TGTGCCAGCAGCTTAGCGCAGTCAGGGAACACCGGGGAGCTGTTTTTT	CASSLAQSGNTGELFF
-	TRBV13	21	TRBD1	TRBJ1-5	TGTGCCAGCAGCTTAGACAGTTCAACAGTGCCCACGACAGGGTATCGCCAGCCCCAGCATTTT	CASSLDSSTVPTTGYRQPQHF
-	TRBV4-1	13	-	TRBJ2-3	TGCGCCAGCAGCCGAGATTGGAGGGATACGCAGTATTTT	CASSRDWRDTQYF
-	TRBV5-1	14	-	TRBJ1-4	TGCGCCAGCACCGTACAGGGTGTTGGTGAAAAACTGTTTTTT	CASTVQGVGEKLFF
-	TRBV29-1	15	-	TRBJ1-1	TGCAGCGCCCGTCGTGGGGGCGAGGGGAGCACTGAAGCTTTCTTT	CSARRGGEGSTEAFF
-	TRBV4-3	15	-	TRBJ2-2	TGCGCCAGCAGCCCTGGGACTCATAACACCGGGGAGCTGTTTTTT	CASSPGTHNTGELFF
-	TRBV7-2	16	-	TRBJ1-5	TGTGCCAGCAGCCCCGAGAGGGTAATTAGCAATCAGCCCCAGCATTTT	CASSPERVISNQPQHF
-	TRBV29-1	13	TRBD1	TRBJ2-7	TGCAGCGTCCCCGGGACAGGAAGCTACGAGCAGTACTTC	CSVPGTGSYEQYF
-	TRBV7-2	16	-	TRBJ1-3	TGTGCCAGCAGCCCAAATACAGGGTCGGGTGGAAACACCATATATTTT	CASSPNTGSGGNTIYF
-	TRBV2	13	-	TRBJ2-3	TGTGCCAGCAGTGCCCCTTTCTTAGATACGCAGTATTTT	CASSAPFLDTQYF
-	TRBV2	13	-	TRBJ1-5	TGTGCCAGCAGCCCCCAAGGAGGGCAGCCCCAGCATTTT	CASSPQGGQPQHF
-	TRBV9	18	TRBD2	TRBJ2-2	TGTGCCAGCAGCTCCCCCGCTCCGCCCGGGACTAACGGCGGGGAGCTGTTTTTT	CASSSPAPPGTNGGELFF
-	TRBV6-4	15	TRBD2	TRBJ2-2	TGTGCCAGCCCATCGGGACTAGTGGGAGCCGGGGAGCTGTTTTTT	CASPSGLVGAGELFF
-	TRBV5-1	13	TRBD1	TRBJ1-2	TGCGCCAGCAGCTCGGACAGGCTGTATGGCTACACCTTC	CASSSDRLYGYTF
-	TRBV4-2	14	-	TRBJ1-2	TGTGCCAGCAGCCAAGAAAGATTGTTCGAGGTCTACACCTTC	CASSQERLFEVYTF
-	TRBV15	17	TRBD1	TRBJ2-1	TGTGCCACCAGCGGACTTGACAGGGGGACAGGCTACAATGAGCAGTTCTTC	CATSGLDRGTGYNEQFF
-	TRBV9	14	-	TRBJ2-2	TGTGCCAGCTCCTCGCGGGGGAACACCGGGGAGCTGTTTTTT	CASSSRGNTGELFF
-	TRBV6-5	15	-	TRBJ1-1	TGTGCCAGCAGTTTTCAGGGGCGGGCTAACACTGAAGCTTTCTTT	CASSFQGRANTEAFF
-	TRBV18	16	TRBD1	TRBJ2-5	TGTGCCAGCTCACCCATGGACAGGGCTTCCATTGAGACCCAGTACTTC	CASSPMDRASIETQYF
-	TRBV27	17	TRBD2	TRBJ2-7	TGTGCCAGCAGTTTTGCGGGCGGCGGGGGGACCTCCTACGAGCAGTACTTC	CASSFAGGGGTSYEQYF
-	TRBV19	12	-	TRBJ1-2	TGTGCCAGTGTTGGTTCTCGGTATGGCTACACCTTC	CASVGSRYGYTF
-	TRBV6-6	14	TRBD2	TRBJ2-1	TGTGCCAGCAGTTACTCTGCGGGGGGTTATGAGCAGTTCTTC	CASSYSAGGYEQFF
-	TRBV7-9	15	-	TRBJ2-1	TGTGCCAGCAGCTTTTACAGCAAACTGGACAATGAGCAGTTCTTC	CASSFYSKLDNEQFF
once	TRBV19	16	TRBD1	TRBJ2-1	TGTGCCAGTAGTATGGTGGGGACAGGGGGATTAAATGAGCAGTTCTTC	CASSMVGTGGLNEQFF
-	TRBV18	13	TRBD1	TRBJ2-7	TGTGCCAGCTCACCCGGACAGGGGGGAGAGCAGTACTTC	CASSPGQGGEQYF
once	TRBV1	14	-	TRBJ2-5	TGCACCAGCAGCCAGGGGACTAGCGGAGAGACCCAGTACTTC	CTSSQGTSGETQYF
-	TRBV4-3	14	-	TRBJ2-7	TGCGCCAGCAGCCAATACGACTACAGGGACGAGCAGTACTTC	CASSQYDYRDEQYF
-	TRBV29-1	15	-	TRBJ2-1	TGCAGCGTTGAAGAACTAGGACTGAGACACAATGAGCAGTTCTTC	CSVEELGLRHNEQFF
-	TRBV20-1	11	-	TRBJ2-7	TGCAGTGCCCGACAGGCCTACGAGCAGTACTTC	CSARQAYEQYF
-	TRBV4-2	14	-	TRBJ1-1	TGTGCCAGCAGCCAAACGGACAAGAACACTGAAGCTTTCTTT	CASSQTDKNTEAFF
-	TRBV19	14	-	TRBJ1-5	TGTGCCAGTACCGGACAGTCTCGCAATCAGCCCCAGCATTTT	CASTGQSRNQPQHF
-	TRBV20-1	11	TRBD1	TRBJ1-2	TGCAGTGCCAGGGACAGGGAGGGCTACACCTTC	CSARDREGYTF
-	TRBV6-1	15	TRBD1	TRBJ1-2	TGTGCCAGCAGTGAAACAGCCAGGGGGCTTGGGGGCTACACCTTC	CASSETARGLGGYTF
-	TRBV30	14	-	TRBJ1-1	TGTGCCTGGACTTCGGACTCCATGAACACTGAAGCTTTCTTT	CAWTSDSMNTEAFF
-	TRBV4-3	17	TRBD2	TRBJ2-2	TGCGCCAGCAGCCAAGAGCCCAGCGGGATCTCCACCGGGGAGCTGTTTTTT	CASSQEPSGISTGELFF
-	TRBV5-1	16	TRBD1	TRBJ1-6	TGCGCCAGCAGCTCCCTAGTGGACAGGGGGACGTCCCCCCTCCACTTT	CASSSLVDRGTSPLHF
-	TRBV5-3	15	-	TRBJ1-5	TGTGCCAGAAGACAAACCGGGACAACAGATCAGCCCCAGCATTTT	CARRQTGTTDQPQHF
-	TRBV9	15	-	TRBJ1-3	TGTGCCAGCAGCGTCACCTCGGGGGTTGGAAACACCATATATTTT	CASSVTSGVGNTIYF
-	TRBV5-5	15	TRBD2	TRBJ2-2	TGTGCCAGCAGCTTGGCTAGCGGGGTCACCGGGGAGCTGTTTTTT	CASSLASGVTGELFF
-	TRBV4-3	13	-	TRBJ2-7	TGCGCCAGCAGCCCGGCCCTAGGCTACGAGCAGTACTTC	CASSPALGYEQYF
-	TRBV5-1	14	-	TRBJ1-4	TGCGCCAGCAGCTTCGGAGGGGCTAATGAAAAACTGTTTTTT	CASSFGGANEKLFF
-	TRBV6-5	14	-	TRBJ1-1	TGTGCCAGCAAGCTACGTGGACGGGGCACTGAAGCTTTCTTT	CASKLRGRGTEAFF
-	TRBV18	16	TRBD2	TRBJ2-6	TGTGCCAGCTCACCAGCGGGACTAGCTGGGGCCAACGTCCTGACTTTC	CASSPAGLAGANVLTF
-	TRBV6-1	17	TRBD2	TRBJ2-5	TGTGCCAGCAGTGTGGGGCACACAGCGGGGGGGCCAGAGACCCAGTACTTC	CASSVGHTAGGPETQYF
-	TRBV18	13	TRBD2	TRBJ2-1	TGTGCCAGCTCACCAGGGGCGGGAGATGAGCAGTTCTTC	CASSPGAGDEQFF
-	TRBV9	14	TRBD1	TRBJ2-7	TGTGCCAGCAGTCCGGACAGGGACGGATACGAGCAGTACTTC	CASSPDRDGYEQYF
-	TRBV9	15	TRBD2	TRBJ2-7	TGTGCCAGCAGCGTAGGGCTAGCGGGAGAATACGAGCAGTACTTC	CASSVGLAGEYEQYF
few	TRBV7-2	15	TRBD2	TRBJ2-7	TGTGCCAGCAGCCAACAACCTAGCGGGAGGTACGAGCAGTACTTC	CASSQQPSGRYEQYF
-	TRBV5-6	19	TRBD2	TRBJ2-3	TGTGCCAGCAGCTTACCCCTAGCGGGGGGGGCTCTCAGCACAGATACGCAGTATTTT	CASSLPLAGGALSTDTQYF
few	TRBV1	19	-	TRBJ2-5	TGCACCAGCAGCCAAGATGATGGGGCTAGCGGGGGTCACCAAGAGACCCAGTACTTC	CTSSQDDGASGGHQETQYF
once	TRBV10-3	14	-	TRBJ1-1	TGTGCCATCAGATCATACCGGGAGGACACTGAAGCTTTCTTT	CAIRSYREDTEAFF